This entry concerns a single T cell receptor (beta chain). CDR3 length: 12 residues. Germline V gives CDR1 ENHRY, CDR2 SYGVKD. Trimming cost V 2 bases and J 5 bases, with 4 bases left between them. This sample is drawn from a study of control samples from healthy donors and cancer patients. TCRdb's table, derived via immunoSEQ multiplex PCR, lists solely in-frame clones and lacks some. The data hold 250,000 to 300,000 clones, with roughly four fifths observed a single time. The clonotype originates from a woman aged 55-70 years with lung cancer. The sequenced material came from PBMCs. The gene calls are TRBV10-3 and TRBJ1-3, with unresolved D. The CDR3 bases are TGTGCCATCAGTGAGGGCCGAAACACCATATATTTT. It specifies CAISEGRNTIYF.